Each of the 12 T cell receptor beta chains below was sequenced from the same sample in a study of T-cell memory formation after mild COVID-19. From the 5' RACE reads, TCRdb called clonotypes with MiXCR, one entry per CDR3 protein. The table records about 430,000 distinct CDR3 sequences, 20% to 25% of them present only once. The sample was PBMCs or a T cell subset sorted from them (not recorded which). The origin of the receptors is an adult woman who had mild COVID-19 (a few samples of this study predate the infection). Cell type and time point are not known.

This rearrangement joins TRBV30 to TRBJ2-2; D uncertain. CDR3 length equals 13 residues. Trimming left V 1 base short and J 7 bases short, with 10 bases between. The germline gives CDR1 GTSNPN, CDR2 SVGIG (reference sequence). The CDR3: CAWSAFQSGELFF. CDR3 nucleotide sequence: TGTGCCTGGAGTGCGTTTCAAAGCGGGGAGCTGTTTTTT.

This clonotype was counted once. The rearrangement links TRBV4-1 to TRBJ1-2; tentatively, D is TRBD1 (5 bases). The CDR3 runs 16 residues. V lost 0 bases and J 3 bases, leaving 14 bases between the germline ends. Germline values: CDR1 MGHRA, CDR2 YSYEKL. CDR3 DNA sequence: TGCGCCAGCAGCCAAGAGCAGAGAGGGGACTACTATGGCTACACCTTC. Translation gives CASSQEQRGDYYGYTF.

The J gene is TRBJ2-5, the V gene TRBV3-1; D is ambiguous. The CDR3 spans 15 residues. In germline, CDR1 is LGHDT, CDR2 YNNKEL (reference sequence). The V and J ends lost 0 bases and 5 bases respectively, with 13 bases between them. The CDR3 coding sequence is TGTGCCAGCAGCCAAGATAGGGTGGGGATGGAGACCCAGTACTTC. Its protein product is CASSQDRVGMETQYF.

The table lists this clonotype with a few counts. The chain carries TRBV4-3 and TRBJ2-2; the match to TRBD2 covers 11 bases. This CDR3 comprises 19 residues. The junction had 7 bases not matched to a gene; V was cut back by 0 bases and J by 1 base. Germline values: CDR1 LGHNA, CDR2 YSLEER. The CDR3: CASSQESASGGMNTGELFF. CDR3 sequence (DNA): TGCGCCAGCAGCCAAGAATCGGCTAGCGGGGGGATGAACACCGGGGAGCTGTTTTTT.

This clonotype was found a few times. This chain connects TRBV10-3 to TRBJ2-5; D call uncertain. The germline V gene encodes CDR1 ENHRY and CDR2 SYGVKD. The ends were cut back, 0 bases at V and 5 bases at J, with 22 bases in the middle. The CDR3 totals 18 residues. The CDR3 coding sequence is TGTGCCATCAGTGAGTCTATGCATTTTGCCCTGGCGTCGGAGACCCAGTACTTC. Translated: CAISESMHFALASETQYF.

This clonotype has more than one count but fewer than ten. The CDR3 loop reads CASSEQENYEQYF. The CDR3 DNA follows: TGTGCCAGCAGTGAGCAGGAGAACTACGAGCAGTACTTC. The rearrangement links TRBV28 to TRBJ2-7; D is uncertain. CDR1 and CDR2 (germline): MDHEN, SYDVKM. The CDR3 sequence is 13 residues long. V was trimmed by 5 bases and J by 3 bases, leaving 11 bases between them.

This clonotype turned up a few times. The DNA for the CDR3 is TGTGCCAGCAGTGAAGCCCCCATAGGTGGCCAGTACTTC. Amino acid sequence: CASSEAPIGGQYF. The chain uses TRBV2 and TRBJ2-7, with D hard to call. CDR1 is SNHLY, CDR2 FYNNEI, per germline. V was pared by 0 bases and J by 10 bases, with 13 bases between. The CDR3 covers 13 residues.

The rearrangement joins TRBV2 to TRBJ1-2; D uncertain. This CDR3 comprises 12 residues. Germline-derived CDR1 and CDR2 are SNHLY and FYNNEI. V lost 5 bases, J lost 5 bases, and 9 bases lay in between. The CDR3 coding sequence is TGTGCCAGCAGTCGAATGTTGTATGGCTACACCTTC. It encodes CASSRMLYGYTF.

This clonotype was counted only a few times. The chain is built from TRBV2 and TRBJ2-2; 8 bases agree with TRBD1. Trimming removed 8 bases from V and 3 bases from J; junction bases left unmatched: 8. Germline CDR1 and CDR2: SNHLY and FYNNEI. CDR3 length equals 15 residues. CDR3 coding DNA: TGTGCCAGCTCCAGCTCAGGGGGCTACACCGGGGAGCTGTTTTTT. Protein sequence: CASSSSGGYTGELFF.

In this sample, this clonotype turned up many times. The chain has TRBV7-2 and TRBJ2-3, with unresolved D. Trimming removed 7 bases from V and 0 bases from J, with 14 bases in between. In germline, CDR1 is SGHTA, CDR2 FQGNSA. This CDR3 has 15 amino acids. This chain's CDR3 is CASIPLWPSTDTQYF. The CDR3 coding sequence is TGTGCCAGCATCCCCCTGTGGCCTAGCACAGATACGCAGTATTTT.

The rearrangement uses TRBV5-1 and TRBJ1-5; no reliable D call. Germline V gene sequence: CDR1 SGHRS, CDR2 YFSETQ. This CDR3 has 13 amino acids. V lost 1 base, J lost 7 bases, and 9 bases lay in between. This chain's CDR3 is CASSLLGWQPQHF. For the CDR3, the DNA is TGCGCCAGCAGCTTGTTAGGGTGGCAGCCCCAGCATTTT.

This clonotype was observed a handful of times. The chain uses TRBV19 and TRBJ1-2; unclear D gene. V lost 3 bases, J lost 4 bases, and 9 bases lay in between. Germline V lookup: CDR1 LNHDA, CDR2 SQIVND (reference sequence). This CDR3 has 13 amino acids. In DNA form, the CDR3 reads TGTGCCAGTAGTATCCGGGGAAGCTATGGCTACACCTTC. It yields the protein CASSIRGSYGYTF.